This T cell receptor (beta chain) came from a study of T cell changes during pregnancy in multiple sclerosis. Data came from immunoSEQ multiplex PCR; TCRdb stores just in-frame clones and leaves some out. This table has under 110,000 clones, 91% appearing once. V shed 2 bases and J 5 bases; nucleotides not matched to a gene: 9. CDR1 and CDR2 (germline): LGHNA, YNFKEQ. This CDR3 has 16 residues. The J gene is TRBJ2-7, the V gene TRBV4-2; 10 bases align to TRBD2. This material consisted of peripheral blood, taken in the second trimester of pregnancy. The TCR was taken from a female donor with multiple sclerosis, enrolled in a pregnancy study. Here the CDR3 reads CASSQLSSGSFNEQYF. As DNA, the CDR3 is TGTGCCAGCAGCCAACTTTCTAGCGGGAGCTTCAACGAGCAGTACTTC.